This T cell receptor (beta chain) is drawn from a study of shared clonotypes between healthy human individuals. V lost 5 bases and J lost 3, with 5 bases in between. Germline CDR1 is SGHTA and CDR2 is FQGNSA. CDR3 length: 13 amino acids. It was across several immunoSEQ plates that each subset's genomic DNA was evenly split. The data were produced by immunoSEQ multiplex PCR, yet TCRdb's version contains in-frame clones alone and is incomplete. The sample yields some 490,000 clones, 70% to 80% seen once. The sample comprised PBMCs. This TCR derives from a woman aged 40-49 years in good health. Some clones in this sample may be carry-over from other donors' samples. The V gene is TRBV7-2, the J gene TRBJ1-6; D is undetermined. The CDR3 DNA sequence: TGTGCCAGCAGCAACGGCTATAATTCACCCCTCCACTTT. Translation: CASSNGYNSPLHF.